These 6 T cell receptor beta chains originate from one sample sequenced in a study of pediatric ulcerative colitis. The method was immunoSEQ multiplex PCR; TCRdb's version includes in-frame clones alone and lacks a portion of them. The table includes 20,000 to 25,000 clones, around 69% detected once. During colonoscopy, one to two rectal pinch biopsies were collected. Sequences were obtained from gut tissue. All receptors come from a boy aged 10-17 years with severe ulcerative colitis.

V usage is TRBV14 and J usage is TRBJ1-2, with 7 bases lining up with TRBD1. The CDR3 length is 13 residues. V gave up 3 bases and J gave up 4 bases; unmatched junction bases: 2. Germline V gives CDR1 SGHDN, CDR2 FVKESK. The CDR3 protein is CASSQGQFYGYTF. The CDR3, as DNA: TGTGCCAGCAGCCAGGGACAGTTCTATGGCTACACCTTC.

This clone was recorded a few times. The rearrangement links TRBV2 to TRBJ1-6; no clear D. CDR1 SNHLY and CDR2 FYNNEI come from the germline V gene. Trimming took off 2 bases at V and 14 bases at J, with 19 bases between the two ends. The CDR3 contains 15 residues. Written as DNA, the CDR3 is TGTGCCAGCAGTGAATTAGGAGGGTTATTCACTGCCCTCCACTTT. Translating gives CASSELGGLFTALHF.

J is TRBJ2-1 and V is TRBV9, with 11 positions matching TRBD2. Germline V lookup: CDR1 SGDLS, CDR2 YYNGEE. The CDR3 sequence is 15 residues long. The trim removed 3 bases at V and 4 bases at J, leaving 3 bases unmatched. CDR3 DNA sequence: TGTGCCAGCAGCGCGACTAGCGGGATTTACAATGAGCAGTTCTTC. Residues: CASSATSGIYNEQFF. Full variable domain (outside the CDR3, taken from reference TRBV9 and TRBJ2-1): DSGVTQTPKHLITATGQRVTLRCSPRSGDLSVYWYQQSLDQGLQFLIQYYNGEERAKGNILERFSAQQFPDLHSELNLSSLELGDSALYFCASSATSGIYNEQFFGPGTRLTVL.

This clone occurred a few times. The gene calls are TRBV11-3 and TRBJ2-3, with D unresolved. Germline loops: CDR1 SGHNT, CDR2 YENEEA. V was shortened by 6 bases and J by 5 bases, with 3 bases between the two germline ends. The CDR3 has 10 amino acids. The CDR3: CASREDTQYF. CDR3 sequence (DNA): TGTGCCAGCAGAGAAGATACGCAGTATTTT.

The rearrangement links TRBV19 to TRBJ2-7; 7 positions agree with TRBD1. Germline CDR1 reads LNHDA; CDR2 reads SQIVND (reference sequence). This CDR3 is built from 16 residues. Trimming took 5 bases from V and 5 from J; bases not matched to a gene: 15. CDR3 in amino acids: CASSPNWTGLKDEQYF. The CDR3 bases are TGTGCCAGTAGTCCCAACTGGACAGGCCTAAAGGACGAGCAGTACTTC. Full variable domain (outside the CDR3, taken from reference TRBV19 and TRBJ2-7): DGGITQSPKYLFRKEGQNVTLSCEQNLNHDAMYWYRQDPGQGLRLIYYSQIVNDFQKGDIAEGYSVSREKKESFPLTVTSAQKNPTAFYLCASSPNWTGLKDEQYFGPGTRLTVT.

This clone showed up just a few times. Here the CDR3 reads CASSFGGVNTEAFF. Written as DNA, the CDR3 is TGTGCCAGCAGTTTTGGCGGTGTGAACACTGAAGCTTTCTTT. The rearrangement uses TRBV6-6 and TRBJ1-1; D uncertain. Between the trimmed V and J ends, which lost 4 bases and 0 bases, there was a span of 9 bases. CDR3 length: 14 amino acids. CDR1 is MNHNY, CDR2 SVGAGI, per germline (reference sequence).